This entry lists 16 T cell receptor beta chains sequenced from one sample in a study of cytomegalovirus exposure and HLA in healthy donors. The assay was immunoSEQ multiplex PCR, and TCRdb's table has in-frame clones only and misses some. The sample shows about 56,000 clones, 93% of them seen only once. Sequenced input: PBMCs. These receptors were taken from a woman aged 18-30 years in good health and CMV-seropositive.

CDR3 in amino acids: CASSHRDRVYEQYF. The CDR3 DNA follows: TGTGCCAGCTCACACCGGGACAGAGTTTACGAGCAGTACTTC. The chain has TRBV18 and TRBJ2-7; TRBD1 agrees at 7 bases. The CDR3 is 14 residues long. Germline lookup yields CDR1 KGHSH and CDR2 LQKENI. The V and J ends lost 4 bases and 4 bases, in that order; junction bases with no gene match: 7.

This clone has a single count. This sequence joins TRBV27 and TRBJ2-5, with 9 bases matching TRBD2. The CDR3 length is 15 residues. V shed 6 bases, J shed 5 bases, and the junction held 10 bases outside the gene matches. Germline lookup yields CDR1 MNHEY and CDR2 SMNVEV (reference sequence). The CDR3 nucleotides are TGTGCCAGCAGGTCTAGCGGGGCTCGTTCTGAGACCCAGTACTTC. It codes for CASRSSGARSETQYF.

CDR3 in amino acids: CASSRGQGGATNEKLFF. For the CDR3, the DNA is TGCGCCAGCAGCCGAGGACAGGGGGGTGCAACTAATGAAAAACTGTTTTTT. The J gene is TRBJ1-4, the V gene TRBV5-1; TRBD1 aligns across 10 bases. The CDR3 runs to 17 residues. Germline loops: CDR1 SGHRS, CDR2 YFSETQ. After removal of 4 bases from V and 0 bases from J, the junction contained 6 bases not matched to a gene.

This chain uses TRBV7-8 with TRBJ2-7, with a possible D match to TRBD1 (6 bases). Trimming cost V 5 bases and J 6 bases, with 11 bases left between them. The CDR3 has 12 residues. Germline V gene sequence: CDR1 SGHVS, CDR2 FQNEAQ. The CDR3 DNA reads TGTGCCAGCAGCGTAGGACAGACCGAGCAGTACTTC. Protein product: CASSVGQTEQYF. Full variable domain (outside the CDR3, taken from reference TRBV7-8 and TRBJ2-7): GAGVSQSPRYKVAKRGQDVALRCDPISGHVSLFWYQQALGQGPEFLTYFQNEAQLDKSGLPSDRFFAERPEGSVSTLKIQRTQQEDSAVYLCASSVGQTEQYFGPGTRLTVT.

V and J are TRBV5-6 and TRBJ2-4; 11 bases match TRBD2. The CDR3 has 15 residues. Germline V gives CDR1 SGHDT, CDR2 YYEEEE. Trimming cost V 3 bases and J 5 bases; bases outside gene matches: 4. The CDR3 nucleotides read TGTGCCAGCAGCTGGACTAGCGGGCTCGAAAACATTCAGTACTTC. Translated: CASSWTSGLENIQYF.

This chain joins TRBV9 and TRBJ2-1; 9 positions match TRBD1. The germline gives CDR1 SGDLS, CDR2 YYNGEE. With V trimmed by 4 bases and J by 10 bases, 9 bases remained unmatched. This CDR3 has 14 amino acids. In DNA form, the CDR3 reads TGTGCCAGCAGCAACAACCGGGACAGGGACGAGCAGTTCTTC. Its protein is CASSNNRDRDEQFF.

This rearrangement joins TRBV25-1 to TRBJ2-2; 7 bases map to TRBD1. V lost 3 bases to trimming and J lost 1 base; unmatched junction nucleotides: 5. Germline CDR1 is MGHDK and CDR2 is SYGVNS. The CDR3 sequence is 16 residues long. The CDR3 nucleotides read TGTGCCAGCAGTGACCCCGGGACAGTGAACACCGGGGAGCTGTTTTTT. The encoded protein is CASSDPGTVNTGELFF.

The CDR3 sequence is CASRGGEAFF. In nucleotides, the CDR3 is TGTGCCAGCAGGGGGGGTGAGGCTTTCTTT. The gene calls are TRBV2 and TRBJ1-1; D is perhaps TRBD1 (5 bases). Trimming shortened V by 6 bases and J by 11 bases, and 10 bases separated the two germline ends. The CDR3 spans 10 residues. Germline CDR1 reads SNHLY; CDR2 reads FYNNEI.

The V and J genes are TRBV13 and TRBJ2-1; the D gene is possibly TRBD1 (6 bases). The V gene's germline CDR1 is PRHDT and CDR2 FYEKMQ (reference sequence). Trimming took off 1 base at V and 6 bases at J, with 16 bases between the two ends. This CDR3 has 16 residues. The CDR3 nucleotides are TGTGCCAGCAGCTTAGCCAGACAGGTAGTTGGCAATGAGCAGTTCTTC. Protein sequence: CASSLARQVVGNEQFF.

Here the CDR3 reads CASSYRGGYTF. CDR3 nucleotides: TGTGCCAGCAGTTACAGGGGTGGCTACACCTTC. The chain combines TRBV11-2 with TRBJ1-2; 7 bases line up with TRBD1. J lost 7 bases, V lost 6 bases, and 2 bases had no gene match. Germline CDR1 and CDR2: SGHAT and FQNNGV. The CDR3 sequence is 11 residues long.

CDR3 coding DNA: TGCAGCATCTCTCCGGGGGATGGTCAGCCCCAGCATTTT. Translation: CSISPGDGQPQHF. This sequence joins TRBV29-1 and TRBJ1-5; tentative D call: TRBD1 (5 bases). The CDR3 contains 13 residues. V lost 8 bases to trimming and J lost 6 bases, with 17 bases between them. CDR1 and CDR2 (germline): SQVTM, ANQGSEA.

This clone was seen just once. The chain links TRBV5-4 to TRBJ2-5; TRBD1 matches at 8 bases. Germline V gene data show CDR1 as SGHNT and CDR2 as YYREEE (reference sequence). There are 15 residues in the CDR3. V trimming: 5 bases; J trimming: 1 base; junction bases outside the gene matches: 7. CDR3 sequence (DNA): TGTGCCAGCAGGAAAACAGGACAGGGCCAAGAGACCCAGTACTTC. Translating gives CASRKTGQGQETQYF.

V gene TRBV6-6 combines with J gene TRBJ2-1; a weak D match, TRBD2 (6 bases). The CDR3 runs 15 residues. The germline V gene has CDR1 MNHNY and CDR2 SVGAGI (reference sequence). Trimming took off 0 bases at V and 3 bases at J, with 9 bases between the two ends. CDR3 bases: TGTGCCAGCAGTTACTCGCCGACTAGCTACAATGAGCAGTTCTTC. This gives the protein CASSYSPTSYNEQFF.

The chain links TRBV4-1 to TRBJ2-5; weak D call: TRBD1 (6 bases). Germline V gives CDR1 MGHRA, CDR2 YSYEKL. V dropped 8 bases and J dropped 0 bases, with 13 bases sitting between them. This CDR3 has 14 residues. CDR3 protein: CASRPTGYQETQYF. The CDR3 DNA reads TGCGCCAGCCGACCGACAGGTTACCAAGAGACCCAGTACTTC.

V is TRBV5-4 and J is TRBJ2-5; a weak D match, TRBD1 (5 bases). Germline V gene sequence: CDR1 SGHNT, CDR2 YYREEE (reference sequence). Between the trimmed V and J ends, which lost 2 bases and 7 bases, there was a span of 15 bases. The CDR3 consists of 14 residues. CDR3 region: CASSLVGQEGTQYF. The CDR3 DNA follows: TGTGCCAGCAGCTTAGTGGGGCAAGAAGGGACCCAGTACTTC.

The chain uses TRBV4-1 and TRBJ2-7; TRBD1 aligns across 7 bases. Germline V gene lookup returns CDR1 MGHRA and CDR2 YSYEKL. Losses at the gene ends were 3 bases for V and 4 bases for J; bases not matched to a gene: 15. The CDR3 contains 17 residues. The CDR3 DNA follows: TGCGCCAGCAGCCAGAAGACAGGGTTCGAGAGGGGGTACGAGCAGTACTTC. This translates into CASSQKTGFERGYEQYF.